This record concerns one TCR beta chain sequence. As yet, its antigen is unknown. This record belongs to a study of response to subunit inactivated influenza vaccine. Notes on the study in general: Each seasonal flu vaccination may recruit only limited new T cells, authors suggested.

This CDR3 spans 14 amino acids. Trimming shortened V by 6 bases and J by 6 bases, and 14 bases separated the two germline ends. TCRdb passed the RT-PCR reads through MiXCR, listing each CDR3 protein once. The repertoire holds around 580,000 distinct CDR3 sequences, with about 15% as singletons. The specimen was PBMCs from blood, collected 11 to 12 days after vaccination. This TCR was sampled from a man in his fifties or sixties who received an inactivated influenza vaccine. The chain has TRBV12-3 or TRBV12-4 and TRBJ2-2; perhaps TRBD1 as D (6 bases). The CDR3 is CASSAYWGPGELFF. The CDR3, as DNA: TGTGCCAGCAGCGCGTACTGGGGGCCCGGGGAGCTGTTTTTT.